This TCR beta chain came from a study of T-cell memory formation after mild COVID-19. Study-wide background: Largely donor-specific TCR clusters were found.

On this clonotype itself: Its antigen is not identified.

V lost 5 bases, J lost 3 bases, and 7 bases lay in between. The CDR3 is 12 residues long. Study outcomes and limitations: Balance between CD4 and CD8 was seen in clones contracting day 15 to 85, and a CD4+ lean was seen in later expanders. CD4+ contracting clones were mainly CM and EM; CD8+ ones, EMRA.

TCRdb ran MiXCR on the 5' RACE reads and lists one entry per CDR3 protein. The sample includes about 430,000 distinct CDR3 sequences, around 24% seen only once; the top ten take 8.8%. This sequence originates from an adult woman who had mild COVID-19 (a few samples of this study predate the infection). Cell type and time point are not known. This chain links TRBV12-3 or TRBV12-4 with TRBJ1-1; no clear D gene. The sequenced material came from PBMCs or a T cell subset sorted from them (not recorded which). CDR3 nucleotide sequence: TGTGCCAGCAGTCCCTCGGACACTGAAGCTTTCTTT. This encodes CASSPSDTEAFF.